The clone carrying this T cell receptor (beta chain) was found a few times. The antigen remains unidentified. The source of the sample is a study of early T cells in non-severe SARS-CoV-2 infection. Study as a whole: Sequencing used unsorted whole-blood bulk RNA, so chains lack pairing. Study-level results: Database matching using VDJdb favored anti-spike CD8 responses, with private and CD4 specificities left missing.

Individual cDNA molecules each received unique molecular identifiers attached to them. MiXCR, applied by TCRdb to the 5' RACE reads, yields one record per CDR3 protein. The sample includes about 66,000 distinct CDR3 sequences, 15% to 20% seen only once; the top ten take almost 9%. Trimming removed 4 bases at V and 0 bases at J, with 4 bases between. Per germline, CDR1 SGHTA and CDR2 FQGNSA. The CDR3 runs 12 residues. The sample consisted of whole blood, taken at baseline. This TCR derives from an adult who was a healthcare worker with PCR-confirmed SARS-CoV-2 infection or an uninfected control (not recorded which). The chain links TRBV7-2 to TRBJ2-7, with D unclear. The CDR3 nucleotides read TGTGCCAGCAGCTCTTACTCCTACGAGCAGTACTTC. This codes for CASSSYSYEQYF.